The 17 T cell receptor beta chains given below trace back to one sample, sequenced in a study of cytomegalovirus exposure and HLA in healthy donors. Sequenced by immunoSEQ multiplex PCR; TCRdb stores in-frame clones only, minus some. The repertoire holds about 140,000 clones, with more than 75% as singletons. Input material: PBMCs. Source of these receptors: a man aged 18 to 29 in good health and CMV-seropositive.

The table lists this clone with a few counts. The DNA of the CDR3 is TGCGCCAGCAGTGAGTCAAGGGAGGGGGAGCAGTACTTC. This codes for CASSESREGEQYF. V and J are TRBV10-1 and TRBJ2-7; TRBD2 aligns across 7 bases. The CDR3 loop spans 13 amino acids. V shed 0 bases, J shed 7 bases, and the junction held 3 bases outside the gene matches. CDR1 and CDR2 from the germline V gene are WNHNN and SYGVQD (reference sequence).

The chain combines TRBV5-1 with TRBJ1-2; D possibly corresponds to TRBD1 (6 bases). CDR3 length equals 14 residues. Germline V gene data show CDR1 as SGHRS and CDR2 as YFSETQ. V was shortened by 4 bases and J by 7 bases, with 17 bases between the two germline ends. CDR3 coding DNA: TGCGCCAGCAGCCCCGGGACACTCAGTGGTGGCTACACCTTC. This translates into CASSPGTLSGGYTF.

The chain is built from TRBV5-1 and TRBJ1-1; D call uncertain. V lost 0 bases and J 8 bases, leaving 8 bases between the germline ends. Germline CDR1 is SGHRS and CDR2 is YFSETQ. The CDR3 spans 12 residues. The CDR3 sequence: CASSLGEREAFF. The DNA of the CDR3 is TGCGCCAGCAGCTTGGGGGAGAGAGAAGCTTTCTTT.

The CDR3 DNA reads TGTGCCAGCAGCCGGCCAACTAGCGGGACAGATACGCAGTATTTT. Translated, it gives CASSRPTSGTDTQYF. The genes are TRBV7-2 and TRBJ2-3, with 9 nucleotides matching TRBD2. V was pared by 5 bases and J by 3 bases, with 6 bases of the junction left unmatched. Looked up from germline, CDR1 is SGHTA and CDR2 is FQGNSA. The CDR3 is 15 residues long.

The V call is TRBV29-1, the J call TRBJ2-5; 16 bases match TRBD2. The CDR3 totals 15 residues. Germline-derived CDR1 and CDR2 are SQVTM and ANQGSEA. Trimming took 6 bases from V and 7 from J; bases not matched to a gene: 8. The CDR3 DNA is TGCAGCGTGGGACTAGCGGGAGGGCCCTCTGGGACCCAGTACTTC. Its protein is CSVGLAGGPSGTQYF.

This chain connects TRBV5-1 to TRBJ1-6; no reliable D call. CDR1 is SGHRS and CDR2 is YFSETQ in the germline V gene. There are 15 residues in the CDR3. Trimming took 4 bases from V and 1 from J, leaving 9 bases between them. The CDR3 DNA reads TGCGCCAGCAGCCCATTTCGGTCCTATAATTCACCCCTCCACTTT. This gives the protein CASSPFRSYNSPLHF.

The V gene is TRBV5-1, the J gene TRBJ2-7, with D tentatively TRBD1 (6 bases). V was clipped by 7 bases and J by 6 bases, with 11 bases between them. The CDR3 is 11 amino acids. CDR1 and CDR2 (germline): SGHRS, YFSETQ. The CDR3 DNA reads as TGCGCCAGCGCAGGGGCTCTCGAGCAGTACTTC. Protein: CASAGALEQYF. Based on the CDR3 plus reference TRBV5-1 and TRBJ2-7, the full variable domain is KAGVTQTPRYLIKTRGQQVTLSCSPISGHRSVSWYQQTPGQGLQFLFEYFSETQRNKGNFPGRFSGRQFSNSRSEMNVSTLELGDSALYLCASAGALEQYFGPGTRLTVT.

The chain carries TRBV5-4 and TRBJ2-1; maybe TRBD1 (6 bases). V dropped 5 bases and J dropped 12 bases, with 15 bases sitting between them. Germline V gene data show CDR1 as SGHNT and CDR2 as YYREEE (reference sequence). This CDR3 spans 12 amino acids. The CDR3: CASSRDRLGQFF. The CDR3 DNA follows: TGTGCCAGCAGTCGAGACAGGCTTGGGCAGTTCTTC.

In its sample, this clone was seen a few times. The chain links TRBV4-2 to TRBJ2-3, with 9 bases fitting TRBD2. The trim removed 8 bases at V and 0 bases at J, leaving 6 bases unmatched. CDR1 is LGHNA and CDR2 is YNFKEQ in the germline V gene. This CDR3 is built from 15 residues. CDR3 in amino acids: CASRERGASTDTQYF. The CDR3 region has the DNA TGTGCCAGCCGGGAGCGGGGGGCTAGCACAGATACGCAGTATTTT.

This clone was counted a single time. V and J are TRBV4-1 and TRBJ2-7; TRBD1 aligns across 8 bases. Germline values: CDR1 MGHRA, CDR2 YSYEKL. This CDR3 comprises 15 residues. J gave up 2 bases and V 1 base, and 4 bases lay outside the gene matches. CDR3 residues: CASSQAGQDTYEQYF. The CDR3 DNA is TGCGCCAGCAGCCAAGCGGGACAGGACACCTACGAGCAGTACTTC.

The rearrangement links TRBV6-5 to TRBJ1-2, with 7 bases that match TRBD1. The CDR3 extends over 14 amino acids. CDR1 is MNHEY, CDR2 SVGAGI, per germline. The trim removed 3 bases at V and 8 bases at J, leaving 9 bases unmatched. The CDR3: CASSYAEGAQGYTF. The CDR3 nucleotides read TGTGCCAGCAGTTATGCTGAGGGGGCGCAAGGCTACACCTTC.

The CDR3: CSVRVGASNTEAFF. CDR3 in DNA: TGCAGCGTTAGAGTAGGGGCGTCAAACACTGAAGCTTTCTTT. J is TRBJ1-1 and V is TRBV29-1; a possible D gene is TRBD1 (5 bases). From germline, CDR1 is SQVTM and CDR2 ANQGSEA. V gave up 5 bases and J gave up 2 bases, with 15 bases separating them. This CDR3 spans 14 amino acids. Full variable domain (outside the CDR3, taken from reference TRBV29-1 and TRBJ1-1): SAVISQKPSRDICQRGTSLTIQCQVDSQVTMMFWYRQQPGQSLTLIATANQGSEATYESGFVIDKFPISRPNLTFSTLTVSNMSPEDSSIYLCSVRVGASNTEAFFGQGTRLTVV.

V is TRBV5-1 and J is TRBJ2-6; D possibly corresponds to TRBD1 (5 bases). With 1 base removed from V and 0 bases from J, the gap between germline ends came to 8 bases. This CDR3 spans 16 amino acids. Germline values: CDR1 SGHRS, CDR2 YFSETQ. The CDR3 DNA reads TGCGCCAGCAGCTTGATAGGGGCCTCTGGGGCCAACGTCCTGACTTTC. Encoded protein: CASSLIGASGANVLTF.

The chain carries TRBV27 and TRBJ1-1; D gene ambiguous. Trimming shortened V by 5 bases and J by 10 bases, and 17 bases separated the two germline ends. Germline CDR1 reads MNHEY; CDR2 reads SMNVEV (reference sequence). CDR3 length equals 13 residues. Here the CDR3 reads CASSPPWGGGAFF. The CDR3 DNA is TGTGCCAGCAGTCCCCCTTGGGGTGGAGGAGCTTTCTTT.

This chain connects TRBV11-3 to TRBJ2-7; D may be TRBD1 (6 bases). The V gene lost 5 bases and the J gene lost 3 bases, with 11 bases spanning the gap. CDR3 length equals 13 residues. Germline V gene data show CDR1 as SGHNT and CDR2 as YENEEA. CDR3 region: CASSLTGNYEQYF. The CDR3 coding sequence is TGTGCCAGCAGCCTAACAGGGAACTACGAGCAGTACTTC.

V usage is TRBV5-6 and J usage is TRBJ2-1; D possibly corresponds to TRBD2 (5 bases). The CDR3 consists of 17 residues. Germline loops: CDR1 SGHDT, CDR2 YYEEEE. Trimming pared 0 bases from V and 5 bases from J, leaving 18 bases between. The CDR3 region is CASSLAGPVLADNEQFF. CDR3 nucleotide sequence: TGTGCCAGCAGCTTGGCCGGCCCGGTGCTAGCCGACAATGAGCAGTTCTTC.

This clone appeared once. Its ends do not fully match the called genes, so a read error is possible. The rearrangement links TRBV7-7 to TRBJ2-5, with D possibly being TRBD1 (7 bases). The CDR3 has 14 amino acids. CDR1 and CDR2 (germline): SSHAT, FNYEAQ (reference sequence). The CDR3 DNA reads as TGTGCTAGCAGCCGCAGGGGGGAGGCTGAGACCCAGTACTTC. Amino acid sequence: CASSRRGEAETQYF. Supplemented by reference TRBV7-7 and TRBJ2-5, the full variable domain reads GAGVSQSPRYKVTKRGQDVTLRCDPISSHATLYWYQQALGQGPEFLTYFNYEAQPDKSGLPSDRFSAERPEGSISTLTIQRTEQRDSAMYRCASSRRGEAETQYFGPGTRLLVL.